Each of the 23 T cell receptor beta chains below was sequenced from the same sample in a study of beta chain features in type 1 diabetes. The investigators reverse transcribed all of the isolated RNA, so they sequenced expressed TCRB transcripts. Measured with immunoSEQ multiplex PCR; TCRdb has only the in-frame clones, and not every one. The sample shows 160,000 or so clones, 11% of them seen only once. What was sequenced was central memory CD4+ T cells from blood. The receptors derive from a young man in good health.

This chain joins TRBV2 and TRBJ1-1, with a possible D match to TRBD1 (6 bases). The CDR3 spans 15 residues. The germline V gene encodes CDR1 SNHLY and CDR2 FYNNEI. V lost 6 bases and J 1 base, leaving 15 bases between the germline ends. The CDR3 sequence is CASRENDRQNTEAFF. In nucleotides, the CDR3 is TGTGCCAGCAGAGAAAACGACAGGCAGAACACTGAAGCTTTCTTT. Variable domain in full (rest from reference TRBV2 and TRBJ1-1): EPEVTQTPSHQVTQMGQEVILRCVPISNHLYFYWYRQILGQKVEFLVSFYNNEISEKSEIFDDQFSVERPDGSNFTLKIRSTKLEDSAMYFCASRENDRQNTEAFFGQGTRLTVV.

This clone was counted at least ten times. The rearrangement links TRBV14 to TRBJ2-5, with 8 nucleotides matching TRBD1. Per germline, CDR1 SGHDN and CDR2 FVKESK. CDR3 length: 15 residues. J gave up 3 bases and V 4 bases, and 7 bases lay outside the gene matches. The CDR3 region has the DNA TGTGCCAGCAGCCTCCTAGGACAGGGTAAAGAGACCCAGTACTTC. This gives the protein CASSLLGQGKETQYF. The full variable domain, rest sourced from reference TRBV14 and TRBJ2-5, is EAGVTQFPSHSVIEKGQTVTLRCDPISGHDNLYWYRRVMGKEIKFLLHFVKESKQDESGMPNNRFLAERTGGTYSTLKVQPAELEDSGVYFCASSLLGQGKETQYFGPGTRLLVL.

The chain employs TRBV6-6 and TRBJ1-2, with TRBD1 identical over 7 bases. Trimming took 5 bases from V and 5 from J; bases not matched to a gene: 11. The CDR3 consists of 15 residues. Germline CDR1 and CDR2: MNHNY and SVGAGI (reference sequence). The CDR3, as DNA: TGTGCCAGCAGTGGACAGGCCGGGACAGTTTATGGCTACACCTTC. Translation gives CASSGQAGTVYGYTF.

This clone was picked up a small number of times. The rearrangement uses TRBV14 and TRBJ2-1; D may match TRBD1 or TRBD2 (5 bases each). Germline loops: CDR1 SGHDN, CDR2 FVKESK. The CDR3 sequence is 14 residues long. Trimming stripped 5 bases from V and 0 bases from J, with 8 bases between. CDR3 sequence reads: CASSGAGSYNEQFF. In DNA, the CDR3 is TGTGCCAGCAGCGGGGCGGGCTCCTACAATGAGCAGTTCTTC.

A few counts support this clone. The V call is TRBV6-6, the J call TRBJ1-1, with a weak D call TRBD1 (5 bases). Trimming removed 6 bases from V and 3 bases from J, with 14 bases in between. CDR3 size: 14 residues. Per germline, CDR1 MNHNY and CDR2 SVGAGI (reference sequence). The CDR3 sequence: CASSFPGGDTEAFF. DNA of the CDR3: TGTGCCAGCAGCTTTCCCGGGGGGGACACTGAAGCTTTCTTT.

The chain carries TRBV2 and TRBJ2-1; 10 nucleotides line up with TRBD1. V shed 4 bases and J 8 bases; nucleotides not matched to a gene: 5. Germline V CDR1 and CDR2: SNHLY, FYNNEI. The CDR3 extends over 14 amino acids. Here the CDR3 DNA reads TGTGCCAGCAGTGGACAGGGGGCAATTGATGAGCAGTTCTTC. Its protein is CASSGQGAIDEQFF.

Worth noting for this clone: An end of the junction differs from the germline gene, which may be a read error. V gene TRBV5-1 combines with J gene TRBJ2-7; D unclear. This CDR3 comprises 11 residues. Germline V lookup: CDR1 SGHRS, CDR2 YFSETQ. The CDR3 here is CASSLLSQPQF. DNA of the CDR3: TGCGCCAGCAGCTTGTTGTCCCAACCACAGTTC.

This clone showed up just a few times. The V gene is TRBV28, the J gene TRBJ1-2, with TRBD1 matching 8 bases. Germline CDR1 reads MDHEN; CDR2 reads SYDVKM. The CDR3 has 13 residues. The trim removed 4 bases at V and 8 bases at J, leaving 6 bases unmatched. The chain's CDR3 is CASSWTGYGGYTF. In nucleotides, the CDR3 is TGTGCCAGCAGTTGGACAGGGTACGGCGGCTACACCTTC.

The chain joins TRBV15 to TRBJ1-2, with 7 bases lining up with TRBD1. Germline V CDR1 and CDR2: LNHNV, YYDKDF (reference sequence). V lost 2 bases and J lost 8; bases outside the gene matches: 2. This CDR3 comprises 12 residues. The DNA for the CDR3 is TGTGCCACCAGCAGACCGGGACAGGGCTACACCTTC. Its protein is CATSRPGQGYTF.

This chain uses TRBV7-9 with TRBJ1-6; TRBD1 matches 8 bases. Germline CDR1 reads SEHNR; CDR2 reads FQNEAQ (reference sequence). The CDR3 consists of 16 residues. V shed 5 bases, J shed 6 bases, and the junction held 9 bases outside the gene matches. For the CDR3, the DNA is TGTGCCAGCAGCCCATCGGGGACAGGCCTTAATTCACCCCTCCACTTT. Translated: CASSPSGTGLNSPLHF.

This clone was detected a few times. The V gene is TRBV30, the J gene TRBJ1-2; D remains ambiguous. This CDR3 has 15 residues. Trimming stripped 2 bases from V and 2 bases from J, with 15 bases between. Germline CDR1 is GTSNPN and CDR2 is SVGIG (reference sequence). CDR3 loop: CAWSSVVGKNYGYTF. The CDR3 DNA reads TGTGCCTGGAGTTCGGTAGTAGGAAAAAACTATGGCTACACCTTC. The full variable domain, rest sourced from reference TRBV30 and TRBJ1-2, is SQTIHQWPATLVQPVGSPLSLECTVEGTSNPNLYWYRQAAGRGLQLLFYSVGIGQISSEVPQNLSASRPQDRQFILSSKKLLLSDSGFYLCAWSSVVGKNYGYTFGSGTRLTVV.

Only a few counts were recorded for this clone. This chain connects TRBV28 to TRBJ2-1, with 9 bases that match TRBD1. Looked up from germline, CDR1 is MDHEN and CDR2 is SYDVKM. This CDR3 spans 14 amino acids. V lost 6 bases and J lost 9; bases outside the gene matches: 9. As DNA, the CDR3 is TGTGCCAGCAGCCTGGGGGACAGGGATAGTGAGCAGTTCTTC. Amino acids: CASSLGDRDSEQFF.

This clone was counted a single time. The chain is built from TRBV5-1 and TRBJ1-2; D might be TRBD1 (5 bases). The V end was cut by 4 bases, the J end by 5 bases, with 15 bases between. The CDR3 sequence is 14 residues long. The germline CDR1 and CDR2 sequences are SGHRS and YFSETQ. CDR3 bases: TGCGCCAGCAGCCCGGGGGATAGCGCATATGGCTACACCTTC. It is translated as CASSPGDSAYGYTF. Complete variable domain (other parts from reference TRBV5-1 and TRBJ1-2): KAGVTQTPRYLIKTRGQQVTLSCSPISGHRSVSWYQQTPGQGLQFLFEYFSETQRNKGNFPGRFSGRQFSNSRSEMNVSTLELGDSALYLCASSPGDSAYGYTFGSGTRLTVV.

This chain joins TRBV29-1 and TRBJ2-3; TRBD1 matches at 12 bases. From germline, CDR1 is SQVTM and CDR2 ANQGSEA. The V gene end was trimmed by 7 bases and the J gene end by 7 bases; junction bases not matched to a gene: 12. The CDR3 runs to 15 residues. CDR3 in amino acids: CSGLAGTGGANTQYF. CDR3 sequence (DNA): TGCAGCGGATTAGCCGGGACAGGGGGCGCGAATACGCAGTATTTT.

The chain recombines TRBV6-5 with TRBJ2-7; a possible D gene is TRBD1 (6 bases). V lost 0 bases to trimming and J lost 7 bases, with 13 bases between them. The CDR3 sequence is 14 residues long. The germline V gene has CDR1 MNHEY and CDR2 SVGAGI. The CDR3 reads CASSYSTGTGEQYF. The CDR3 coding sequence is TGTGCCAGCAGTTACTCCACAGGGACGGGGGAGCAGTACTTC.

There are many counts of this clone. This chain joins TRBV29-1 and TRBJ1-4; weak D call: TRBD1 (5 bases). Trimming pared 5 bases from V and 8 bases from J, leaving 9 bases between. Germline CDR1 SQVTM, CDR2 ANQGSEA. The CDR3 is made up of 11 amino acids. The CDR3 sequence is CSVYDREKLFF. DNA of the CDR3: TGCAGCGTTTATGACAGAGAAAAACTGTTTTTT.

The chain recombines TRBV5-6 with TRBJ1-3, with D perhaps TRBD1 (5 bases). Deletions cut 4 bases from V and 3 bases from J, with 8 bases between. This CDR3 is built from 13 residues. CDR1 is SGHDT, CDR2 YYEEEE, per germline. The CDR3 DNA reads TGTGCCAGCAGCGGGGGAATTGGAAACACCATATATTTT. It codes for CASSGGIGNTIYF.

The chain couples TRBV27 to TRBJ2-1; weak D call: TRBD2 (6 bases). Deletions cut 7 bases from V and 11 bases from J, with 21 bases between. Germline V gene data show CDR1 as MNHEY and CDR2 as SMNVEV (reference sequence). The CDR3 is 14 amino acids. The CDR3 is CASIPRPAGEKQFF. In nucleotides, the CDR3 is TGTGCCAGCATACCTAGGCCAGCGGGCGAGAAGCAGTTCTTC.

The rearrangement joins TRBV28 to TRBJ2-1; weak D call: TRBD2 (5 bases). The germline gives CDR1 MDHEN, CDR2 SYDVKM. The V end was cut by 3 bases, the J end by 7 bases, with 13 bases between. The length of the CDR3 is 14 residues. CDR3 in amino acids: CASSLVLRGNEQFF. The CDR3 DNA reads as TGTGCCAGCAGTTTGGTTCTTAGAGGGAATGAGCAGTTCTTC.

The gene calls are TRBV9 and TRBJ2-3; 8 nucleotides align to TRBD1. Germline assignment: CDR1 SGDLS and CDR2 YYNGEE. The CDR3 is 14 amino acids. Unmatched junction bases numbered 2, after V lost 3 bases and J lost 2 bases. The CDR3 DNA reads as TGTGCCAGCAGCGGGGACAGGAACACAGATACGCAGTATTTT. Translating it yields CASSGDRNTDTQYF. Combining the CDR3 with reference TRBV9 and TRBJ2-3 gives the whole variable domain DSGVTQTPKHLITATGQRVTLRCSPRSGDLSVYWYQQSLDQGLQFLIQYYNGEERAKGNILERFSAQQFPDLHSELNLSSLELGDSALYFCASSGDRNTDTQYFGPGTRLTVL.

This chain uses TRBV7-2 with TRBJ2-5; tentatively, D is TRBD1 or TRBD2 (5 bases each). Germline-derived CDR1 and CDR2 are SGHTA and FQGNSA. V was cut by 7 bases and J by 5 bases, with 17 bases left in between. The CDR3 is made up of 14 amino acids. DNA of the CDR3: TGTGCCAGCACCCGAGGGCCAGGGAAGGAGACCCAGTACTTC. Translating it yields CASTRGPGKETQYF.

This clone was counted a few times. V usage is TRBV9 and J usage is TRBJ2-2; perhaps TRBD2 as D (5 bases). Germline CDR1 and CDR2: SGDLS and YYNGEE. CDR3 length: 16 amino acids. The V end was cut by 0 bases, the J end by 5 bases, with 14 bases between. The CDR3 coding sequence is TGTGCCAGCAGCGTAGCTACTGGGAGAGCGACCGGGGAGCTGTTTTTT. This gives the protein CASSVATGRATGELFF.

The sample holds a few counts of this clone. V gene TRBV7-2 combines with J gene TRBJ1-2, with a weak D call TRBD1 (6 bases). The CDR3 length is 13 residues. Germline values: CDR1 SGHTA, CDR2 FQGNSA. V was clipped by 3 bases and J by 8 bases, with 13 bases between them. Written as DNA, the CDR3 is TGTGCCAGCAGCTTCAGGGACATGAGGGGCTACACCTTC. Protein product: CASSFRDMRGYTF.